The 2 T cell receptor beta chains given below trace back to one sample, sequenced in a study of shared clonotypes between healthy human individuals. This table comes from immunoSEQ multiplex PCR, and its TCRdb copy is limited to in-frame clones, with some not included. Of some 2,100,000 clones in the sample, 90% to 97% were seen once. The source material was naive CD4+ T cells sorted from blood. As for subset: CD45RA+ positively selected. These receptors originate from a man between 18 and 29 years old in good health.

In this sample, this clone turned up once. The chain is built from TRBV5-1 and TRBJ2-1; the D gene could be TRBD1 or TRBD2 (5 bases each). The V end was cut by 2 bases, the J end by 8 bases, with 23 bases between. The CDR3 spans 17 residues. Germline CDR1 SGHRS, CDR2 YFSETQ. The CDR3 is CASSFPRDPGRNHEQFF. The CDR3, as DNA: TGCGCCAGCAGCTTTCCCCGGGACCCCGGTAGGAATCATGAGCAGTTCTTC.

The gene calls are TRBV25-1 and TRBJ2-3; D is undetermined. V dropped 4 bases and J dropped 2 bases, with 4 bases sitting between them. The CDR3 covers 12 residues. Germline V gene lookup returns CDR1 MGHDK and CDR2 SYGVNS. The CDR3 loop reads CASSGFTDTQYF. The CDR3 nucleotides read TGTGCCAGCAGTGGCTTCACAGATACGCAGTATTTT.